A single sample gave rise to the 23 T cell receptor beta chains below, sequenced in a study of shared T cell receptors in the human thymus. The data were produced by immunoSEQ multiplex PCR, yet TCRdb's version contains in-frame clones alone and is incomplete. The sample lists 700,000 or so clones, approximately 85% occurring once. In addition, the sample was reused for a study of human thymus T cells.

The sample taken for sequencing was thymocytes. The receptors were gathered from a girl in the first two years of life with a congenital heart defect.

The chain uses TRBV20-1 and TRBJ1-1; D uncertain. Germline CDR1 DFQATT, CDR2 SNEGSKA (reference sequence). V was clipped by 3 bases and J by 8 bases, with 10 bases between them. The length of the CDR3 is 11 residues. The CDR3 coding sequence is TGCAGTGCTAGGCTATGCCCCGAAGCTTTCTTT. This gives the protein CSARLCPEAFF.

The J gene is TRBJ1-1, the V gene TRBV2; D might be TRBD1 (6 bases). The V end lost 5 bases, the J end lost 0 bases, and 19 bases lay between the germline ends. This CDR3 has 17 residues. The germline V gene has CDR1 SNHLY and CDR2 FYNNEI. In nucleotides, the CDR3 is TGTGCCAGCAGTTCCCCAGGGGTCAGCAACATGAACACTGAAGCTTTCTTT. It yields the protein CASSSPGVSNMNTEAFF.

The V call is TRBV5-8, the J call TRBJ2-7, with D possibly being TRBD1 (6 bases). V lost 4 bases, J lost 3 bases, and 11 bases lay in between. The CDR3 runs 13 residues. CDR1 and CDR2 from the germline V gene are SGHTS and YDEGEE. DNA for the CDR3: TGTGCCAGCAGCGGGGGCTCCCTCTACGAGCAGTACTTC. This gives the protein CASSGGSLYEQYF. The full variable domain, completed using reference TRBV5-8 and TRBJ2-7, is EAGVTQSPTHLIKTRGQQATLRCSPISGHTSVYWYQQALGLGLQFLLWYDEGEERNRGNFPPRFSGRQFPNYSSELNVNALELEDSALYLCASSGGSLYEQYFGPGTRLTVT.

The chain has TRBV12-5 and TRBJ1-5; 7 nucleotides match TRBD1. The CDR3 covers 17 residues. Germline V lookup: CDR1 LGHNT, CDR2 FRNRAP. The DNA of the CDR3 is TGTGCCACCCGGGACAGTGGGGGCGGGCGCCACAATCAGCCCCAGCATTTT. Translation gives CATRDSGGGRHNQPQHF.

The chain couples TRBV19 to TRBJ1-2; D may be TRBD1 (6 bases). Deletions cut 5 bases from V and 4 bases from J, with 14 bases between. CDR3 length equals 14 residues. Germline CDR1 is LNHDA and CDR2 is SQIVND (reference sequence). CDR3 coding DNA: TGTGCCAGTAGTTGGACAGCAAGTATCTATGGCTACACCTTC. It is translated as CASSWTASIYGYTF.

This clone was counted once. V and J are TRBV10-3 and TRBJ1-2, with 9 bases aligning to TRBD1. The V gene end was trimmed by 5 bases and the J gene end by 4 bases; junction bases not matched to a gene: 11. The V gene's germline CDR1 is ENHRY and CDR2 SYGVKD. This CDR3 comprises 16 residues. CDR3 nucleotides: TGTGCCATCAGTCCTAGAGGGGGACAGGGAAGCTATGGCTACACCTTC. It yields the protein CAISPRGGQGSYGYTF.

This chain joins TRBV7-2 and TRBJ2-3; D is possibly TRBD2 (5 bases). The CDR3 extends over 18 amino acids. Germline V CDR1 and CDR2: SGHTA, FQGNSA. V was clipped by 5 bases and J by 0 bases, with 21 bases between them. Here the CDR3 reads CASSEEGLLATSTDTQYF. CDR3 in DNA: TGTGCCAGCAGCGAAGAGGGTTTGTTAGCGACTAGCACAGATACGCAGTATTTT.

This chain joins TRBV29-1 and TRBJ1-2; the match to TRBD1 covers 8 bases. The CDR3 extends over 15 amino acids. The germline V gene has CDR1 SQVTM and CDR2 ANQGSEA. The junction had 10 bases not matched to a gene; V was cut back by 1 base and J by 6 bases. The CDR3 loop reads CSVEVSGRGHDGYTF. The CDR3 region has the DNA TGCAGCGTTGAAGTATCTGGCAGGGGGCACGATGGCTACACCTTC.

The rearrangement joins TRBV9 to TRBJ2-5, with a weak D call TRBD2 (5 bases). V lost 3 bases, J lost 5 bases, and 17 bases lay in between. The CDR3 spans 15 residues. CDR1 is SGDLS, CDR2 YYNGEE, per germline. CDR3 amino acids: CASSARYSGKETQYF. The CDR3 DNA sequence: TGTGCCAGCAGCGCCCGATATTCGGGGAAGGAGACCCAGTACTTC.

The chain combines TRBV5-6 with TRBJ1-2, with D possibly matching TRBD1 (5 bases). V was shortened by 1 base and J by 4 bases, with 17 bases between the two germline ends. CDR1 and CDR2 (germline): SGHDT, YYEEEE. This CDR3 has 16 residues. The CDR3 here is CASSLTNRGGGYGYTF. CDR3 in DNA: TGTGCCAGCAGCTTGACGAATCGGGGGGGAGGCTATGGCTACACCTTC.

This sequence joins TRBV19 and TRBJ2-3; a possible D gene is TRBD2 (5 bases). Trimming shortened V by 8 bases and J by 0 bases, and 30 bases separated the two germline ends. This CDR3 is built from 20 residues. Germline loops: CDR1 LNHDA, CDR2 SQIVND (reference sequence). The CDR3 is CASGDFQVGSGPVSTDTQYF. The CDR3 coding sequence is TGTGCCAGTGGGGATTTTCAGGTTGGGAGTGGACCTGTTAGCACAGATACGCAGTATTTT.

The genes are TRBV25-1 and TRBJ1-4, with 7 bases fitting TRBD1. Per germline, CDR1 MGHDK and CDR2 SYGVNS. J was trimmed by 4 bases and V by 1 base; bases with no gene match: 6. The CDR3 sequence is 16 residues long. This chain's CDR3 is CASSESGDRLNEKLFF. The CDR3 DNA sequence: TGTGCCAGCAGTGAATCGGGGGACAGACTTAATGAAAAACTGTTTTTT. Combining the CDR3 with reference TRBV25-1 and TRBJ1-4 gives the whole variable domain EADIYQTPRYLVIGTGKKITLECSQTMGHDKMYWYQQDPGMELHLIHYSYGVNSTEKGDLSSESTVSRIRTEHFPLTLESARPSHTSQYLCASSESGDRLNEKLFFGSGTQLSVL.

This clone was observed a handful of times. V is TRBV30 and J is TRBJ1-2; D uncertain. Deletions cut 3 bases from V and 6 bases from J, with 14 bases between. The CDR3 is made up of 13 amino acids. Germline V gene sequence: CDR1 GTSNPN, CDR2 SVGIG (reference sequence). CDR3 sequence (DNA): TGTGCCTGGAGAGGAACAGAAGTTCATGGCTACACCTTC. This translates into CAWRGTEVHGYTF.

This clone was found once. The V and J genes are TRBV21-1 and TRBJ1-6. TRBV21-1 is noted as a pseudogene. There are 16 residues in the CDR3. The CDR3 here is CASSPRRWIDNSPLHF. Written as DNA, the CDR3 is TGTGCCAGCAGCCCAAGGAGGTGGATTGATAATTCACCCCTCCACTTT.

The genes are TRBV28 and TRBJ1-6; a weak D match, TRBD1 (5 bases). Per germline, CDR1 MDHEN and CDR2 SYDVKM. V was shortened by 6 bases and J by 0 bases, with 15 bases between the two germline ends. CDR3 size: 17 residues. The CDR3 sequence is CASSFQDIDSYNSPLHF. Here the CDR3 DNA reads TGTGCCAGCAGCTTTCAGGACATAGACTCCTATAATTCACCCCTCCACTTT. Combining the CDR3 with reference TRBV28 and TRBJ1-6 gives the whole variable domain DVKVTQSSRYLVKRTGEKVFLECVQDMDHENMFWYRQDPGLGLRLIYFSYDVKMKEKGDIPEGYSVSREKKERFSLILESASTNQTSMYLCASSFQDIDSYNSPLHFGNGTRLTVT.

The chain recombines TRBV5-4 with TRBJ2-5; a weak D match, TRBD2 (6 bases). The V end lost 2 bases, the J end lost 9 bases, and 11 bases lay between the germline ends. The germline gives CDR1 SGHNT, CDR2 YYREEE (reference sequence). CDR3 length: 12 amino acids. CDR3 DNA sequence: TGTGCCAGCAGCTTACCGGGAGTTCCCCAGTACTTC. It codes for CASSLPGVPQYF. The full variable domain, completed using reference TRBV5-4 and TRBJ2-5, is ETGVTQSPTHLIKTRGQQVTLRCSSQSGHNTVSWYQQALGQGPQFIFQYYREEENGRGNFPPRFSGLQFPNYSSELNVNALELDDSALYLCASSLPGVPQYFGPGTRLLVL.

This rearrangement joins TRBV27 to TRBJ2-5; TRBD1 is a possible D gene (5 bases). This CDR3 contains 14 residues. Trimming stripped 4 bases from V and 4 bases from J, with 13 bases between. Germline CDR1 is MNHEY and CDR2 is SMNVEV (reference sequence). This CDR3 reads CASSSKTDLETQYF. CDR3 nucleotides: TGTGCCAGCAGTTCCAAGACAGACTTAGAGACCCAGTACTTC.

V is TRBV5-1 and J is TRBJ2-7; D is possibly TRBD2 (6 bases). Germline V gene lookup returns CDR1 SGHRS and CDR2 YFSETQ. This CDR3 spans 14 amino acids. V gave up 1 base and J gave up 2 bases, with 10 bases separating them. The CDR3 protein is CASSLWGEPYEQYF. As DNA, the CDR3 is TGCGCCAGCAGCTTGTGGGGGGAACCCTACGAGCAGTACTTC.

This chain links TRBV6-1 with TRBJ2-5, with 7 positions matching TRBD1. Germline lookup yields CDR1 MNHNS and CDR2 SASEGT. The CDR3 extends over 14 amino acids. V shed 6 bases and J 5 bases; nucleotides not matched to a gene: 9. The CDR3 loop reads CASRKGQSVETQYF. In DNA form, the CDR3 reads TGTGCCAGCAGGAAGGGACAGAGCGTCGAGACCCAGTACTTC.

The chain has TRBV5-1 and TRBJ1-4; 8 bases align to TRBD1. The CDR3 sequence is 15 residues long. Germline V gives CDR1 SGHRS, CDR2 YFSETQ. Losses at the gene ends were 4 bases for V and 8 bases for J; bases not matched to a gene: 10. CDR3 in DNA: TGCGCCAGCAGCCGCCCAACAGGGGGGGAAGAAAAACTGTTTTTT. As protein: CASSRPTGGEEKLFF.

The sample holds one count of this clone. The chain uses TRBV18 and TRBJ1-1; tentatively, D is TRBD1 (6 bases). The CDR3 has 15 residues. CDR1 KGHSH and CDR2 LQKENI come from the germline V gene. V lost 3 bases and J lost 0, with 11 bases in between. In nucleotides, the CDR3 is TGTGCCAGCTCACCGGTCCCAGGGGTGAACACTGAAGCTTTCTTT. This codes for CASSPVPGVNTEAFF.

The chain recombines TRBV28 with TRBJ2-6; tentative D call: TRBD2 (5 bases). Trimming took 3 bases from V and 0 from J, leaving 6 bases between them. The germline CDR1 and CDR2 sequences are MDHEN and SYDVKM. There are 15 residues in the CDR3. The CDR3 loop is CASSFGSSGANVLTF. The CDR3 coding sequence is TGTGCCAGCAGTTTTGGGAGCTCTGGGGCCAACGTCCTGACTTTC.

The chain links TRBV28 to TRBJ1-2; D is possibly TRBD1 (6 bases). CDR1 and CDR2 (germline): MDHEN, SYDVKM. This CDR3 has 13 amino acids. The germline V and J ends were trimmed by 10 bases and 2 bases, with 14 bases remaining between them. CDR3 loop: CAIDRRGNYGYTF. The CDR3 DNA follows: TGTGCCATTGACAGGCGGGGGAACTATGGCTACACCTTC.